A single sample gave rise to the 26 T cell receptor beta chains below, sequenced in a study of cytomegalovirus exposure and HLA in healthy donors. PCR used 60 Vbeta primers and 13 Jbeta primers. Profiled with immunoSEQ multiplex PCR; TCRdb holds only in-frame clones, not every one. In the table there are around 110,000 clones, 9% to 10% of which are singletons. The sequencing sample was made of PBMCs. These receptors originate from a man aged 30 to 39 in good health and CMV-seronegative.

The gene calls are TRBV19 and TRBJ1-2, with a tentative D call TRBD1 (6 bases). The ends were cut back, 1 base at V and 6 bases at J, with 12 bases in the middle. The V gene's germline CDR1 is LNHDA and CDR2 SQIVND (reference sequence). This CDR3 has 14 amino acids. This CDR3 is CASSIGGRGHGYTF. The CDR3 DNA reads TGTGCCAGTAGTATAGGCGGCAGGGGACATGGCTACACCTTC.

This clone was observed a few times. V is TRBV7-9 and J is TRBJ1-6, with TRBD1 as a possible D gene (6 bases). The V gene lost 3 bases and the J gene lost 19 bases, with 16 bases spanning the gap. Germline V CDR1 and CDR2: SEHNR, FQNEAQ (reference sequence). The CDR3 has 12 amino acids. CDR3 sequence: CASSFSDSLRHF. The CDR3, as DNA: TGTGCCAGCAGCTTCTCGGACAGTTTAAGACACTTT.

This clone was seen a handful of times. The rearrangement links TRBV5-1 to TRBJ2-7, with D hard to call. Per the germline V gene, CDR1 is SGHRS and CDR2 is YFSETQ. The germline V and J ends were trimmed by 0 bases and 3 bases, with 10 bases remaining between them. This CDR3 is built from 14 residues. The CDR3 nucleotides are TGCGCCAGCAGCTTGGGGCAGGCCTTCTACGAGCAGTACTTC. Translating it yields CASSLGQAFYEQYF.

V and J are TRBV6-6 and TRBJ1-1; the match to TRBD1 covers 9 bases. CDR1 is MNHNY, CDR2 SVGAGI, per germline (reference sequence). V shed 7 bases, J shed 5 bases, and the junction held 8 bases outside the gene matches. CDR3 length equals 14 residues. DNA for the CDR3: TGTGCCAGCACCCAAGGACAGGGGATGACTGAAGCTTTCTTT. Its translation: CASTQGQGMTEAFF.

The chain has TRBV2 and TRBJ2-3, with 7 bases matching TRBD1. V was clipped by 9 bases and J by 1 base; unmatched bases: 7. CDR1 SNHLY and CDR2 FYNNEI come from the germline V gene. This CDR3 contains 14 residues. The CDR3 DNA sequence: TGTGCCAGTCCCCAGACAGGGCGCACAGATACGCAGTATTTT. The encoded protein is CASPQTGRTDTQYF.

This clone occurred a few times. The rearrangement joins TRBV18 to TRBJ1-3; 9 nucleotides align to TRBD1. The junction had 5 bases not matched to a gene; V was cut back by 5 bases and J by 0 bases. This CDR3 spans 16 amino acids. The germline gives CDR1 KGHSH, CDR2 LQKENI. Written as DNA, the CDR3 is TGTGCCAGCTCATCCGGGACAGGGTCCTCTGGAAACACCATATATTTT. This gives the protein CASSSGTGSSGNTIYF.

In its sample, this clone was seen a few times. The rearrangement links TRBV30 to TRBJ1-5, with D perhaps matching TRBD1 (5 bases). The germline CDR1 and CDR2 sequences are GTSNPN and SVGIG (reference sequence). The length of the CDR3 is 16 residues. V shed 3 bases and J shed 5 bases, with 20 bases lying between them. CDR3 sequence (DNA): TGTGCCTGGAGCCCTACGAGGGCGGGGGTTTATCAGCCCCAGCATTTT. It yields the protein CAWSPTRAGVYQPQHF.

The chain carries TRBV7-2 and TRBJ2-1, with D maybe TRBD1 (6 bases). CDR1 is SGHTA, CDR2 FQGNSA, per germline. This CDR3 spans 15 amino acids. V lost 5 bases, J lost 2 bases, and 13 bases lay in between. CDR3 nucleotide sequence: TGTGCCAGCAGCCCCAGCAGGGGCCCCTACAATGAGCAGTTCTTC. Translated, it gives CASSPSRGPYNEQFF.

This clone showed up just a few times. V is TRBV7-9 and J is TRBJ2-7; maybe TRBD2 (6 bases). This CDR3 is built from 15 residues. Between the trimmed V and J ends, which lost 6 bases and 0 bases, there was a span of 15 bases. Germline CDR1 reads SEHNR; CDR2 reads FQNEAQ (reference sequence). In DNA, the CDR3 is TGTGCCAGCAGTCCCGGACGGGGGAGCTCCTACGAGCAGTACTTC. Residues: CASSPGRGSSYEQYF.

V usage is TRBV27 and J usage is TRBJ2-1; D possibly corresponds to TRBD2 (6 bases). The ends were cut back, 5 bases at V and 6 bases at J, with 14 bases in the middle. The CDR3 contains 14 residues. The germline V gene has CDR1 MNHEY and CDR2 SMNVEV (reference sequence). The DNA of the CDR3 is TGTGCCAGCAGTCCACCGGACTACAGCAATGAGCAGTTCTTC. Amino acid sequence: CASSPPDYSNEQFF.

This clone was observed a few times. The gene calls are TRBV27 and TRBJ2-3, with D possibly being TRBD1 (6 bases). Trimming left V 2 bases short and J 0 bases short, with 15 bases between. Germline V gives CDR1 MNHEY, CDR2 SMNVEV (reference sequence). The CDR3 is 17 amino acids. The CDR3 DNA reads as TGTGCCAGCAGTTTACTATCGACAGGAGCTAGCACAGATACGCAGTATTTT. Translating it yields CASSLLSTGASTDTQYF.

This clone was seen only a few times. This chain links TRBV29-1 with TRBJ1-1; TRBD1 might be the D (5 bases). Trimming took off 8 bases at V and 8 bases at J, with 15 bases between the two ends. The CDR3 has 11 amino acids. CDR1 is SQVTM, CDR2 ANQGSEA, per germline. The CDR3 reads CSSNLDKEAFF. CDR3 DNA: TGCAGCTCCAATTTGGACAAAGAAGCTTTCTTT.

This clone was observed a few times. The chain combines TRBV9 with TRBJ1-5; no firm D call. CDR1 is SGDLS, CDR2 YYNGEE, per germline. This CDR3 is built from 12 residues. The V and J ends lost 2 bases and 2 bases respectively, with 2 bases between them. The CDR3 region is CASSVGNQPQHF. DNA for the CDR3: TGTGCCAGCAGCGTCGGCAATCAGCCCCAGCATTTT.

The table lists this clone with a few counts. The same CDR3 can be traced to other DNA sequences in this sample. This CDR3 reads CAWSLGGTGELFF. The CDR3 DNA follows: TGTGCCTGGAGCCTCGGGGGCACCGGGGAGCTGTTTTTT. The chain links TRBV30 to TRBJ2-2; tentatively, D is TRBD2 (6 bases). V lost 3 bases to trimming and J lost 4 bases, with 9 bases between them. CDR1 and CDR2 (germline): GTSNPN, SVGIG (reference sequence). The CDR3 loop spans 13 amino acids. Combining the CDR3 with reference TRBV30 and TRBJ2-2 gives the whole variable domain SQTIHQWPATLVQPVGSPLSLECTVEGTSNPNLYWYRQAAGRGLQLLFYSVGIGQISSEVPQNLSASRPQDRQFILSSKKLLLSDSGFYLCAWSLGGTGELFFGEGSRLTVL.

This clone has more than one count but fewer than ten. The V and J genes are TRBV11-2 and TRBJ2-1, with TRBD2 identical over 11 bases. The germline V gene has CDR1 SGHAT and CDR2 FQNNGV. The CDR3 extends over 14 amino acids. The ends lost 3 bases at V and 9 bases at J; junction bases unmatched: 4. This CDR3 is CASSFVAGGSEQFF. CDR3 nucleotide sequence: TGTGCCAGCAGCTTCGTAGCGGGAGGGTCTGAGCAGTTCTTC.

The rearrangement uses TRBV30 and TRBJ1-6; weak D call: TRBD1 (5 bases). CDR1 and CDR2 (germline): GTSNPN, SVGIG (reference sequence). The length of the CDR3 is 17 residues. V lost 2 bases to trimming and J lost 1 base, with 15 bases between them. The CDR3 region is CAWSNDSPYSYNSPLHF. The DNA of the CDR3 is TGTGCCTGGAGTAATGACAGTCCTTATTCCTATAATTCACCCCTCCACTTT.

In this sample, this clone turned up a few times. The chain employs TRBV5-1 and TRBJ2-1; 15 nucleotides line up with TRBD2. V dropped 6 bases and J dropped 5; count of bases not matched to a gene: 6. CDR3 size: 16 residues. Germline V gene lookup returns CDR1 SGHRS and CDR2 YFSETQ. For the CDR3, the DNA is TGCGCCAGCACTGGACTAGCGGGAGGGAGGAACAATGAGCAGTTCTTC. Amino acids: CASTGLAGGRNNEQFF.

This clone was counted a few times. The chain links TRBV4-2 to TRBJ2-3, with 9 bases matching TRBD2. V gave up 1 base and J gave up 2 bases; unmatched junction bases: 7. The CDR3 has 17 residues. Germline lookup yields CDR1 LGHNA and CDR2 YNFKEQ. CDR3 region: CASSQVTTSGITDTQYF. CDR3 sequence (DNA): TGTGCCAGCAGCCAAGTTACGACTAGCGGCATCACAGATACGCAGTATTTT.

This clone was detected only a few times. The chain links TRBV4-3 to TRBJ2-3; 8 nucleotides agree with TRBD2. Germline V CDR1 and CDR2: LGHNA, YSLEER. This CDR3 is 16 amino acids long. The junction had 8 bases not matched to a gene; V was cut back by 1 base and J by 5 bases. CDR3 DNA: TGCGCCAGCAGCCAAGTAATCGCGGGGGGAGGAGATACGCAGTATTTT. Its translation: CASSQVIAGGGDTQYF.

The chain has TRBV11-2 and TRBJ1-1; maybe TRBD1 (5 bases). This CDR3 has 13 residues. In germline, CDR1 is SGHAT, CDR2 FQNNGV. Trimming pared 6 bases from V and 1 base from J, leaving 9 bases between. The DNA of the CDR3 is TGTGCCAGCAGTAGACAGCAGAACACTGAAGCTTTCTTT. Protein: CASSRQQNTEAFF.

This clone was counted only a few times. V gene TRBV28 combines with J gene TRBJ2-7; 10 bases map to TRBD1. The CDR3 runs 15 residues. Germline loops: CDR1 MDHEN, CDR2 SYDVKM. Losses at the gene ends were 8 bases for V and 3 bases for J; bases not matched to a gene: 10. The CDR3 sequence: CASSTGGLAVYEQYF. For the CDR3, the DNA is TGTGCCAGCTCGACAGGGGGCCTAGCGGTCTACGAGCAGTACTTC.

This clone was seen more than once but under ten times. V usage is TRBV7-6 and J usage is TRBJ2-6; 11 bases agree with TRBD1. V lost 5 bases to trimming and J lost 1 base; unmatched junction nucleotides: 4. This CDR3 has 17 amino acids. Germline values: CDR1 SGHVS, CDR2 FNYEAQ. The CDR3 is CASSRTGGGSGANVLTF. The CDR3 bases are TGTGCCAGCAGCCGGACAGGGGGCGGTTCTGGGGCCAACGTCCTGACTTTC.

Only a few counts were recorded for this clone. This sequence joins TRBV28 and TRBJ1-2; D may be TRBD1 (6 bases). The CDR3 is made up of 14 amino acids. Germline CDR1 and CDR2: MDHEN and SYDVKM. V was cut by 5 bases and J by 4 bases, with 14 bases left in between. CDR3 sequence (DNA): TGTGCCAGCAGTCGATTACAGGGCCCCTATGGCTACACCTTC. Protein product: CASSRLQGPYGYTF.

This clone was seen a handful of times. V usage is TRBV5-6 and J usage is TRBJ1-5, with a possible D match to TRBD1 (5 bases). The germline gives CDR1 SGHDT, CDR2 YYEEEE. V shed 2 bases and J shed 10 bases, with 16 bases lying between them. The CDR3 has 14 residues. The CDR3 sequence is CASSFLRGGSPQHF. CDR3 in DNA: TGTGCCAGCAGCTTTCTCCGCGGGGGTAGCCCCCAGCATTTT.

The count of this clone is one. This chain connects TRBV7-9 to TRBJ1-2, with 8 bases matching TRBD1. The germline CDR1 and CDR2 sequences are SEHNR and FQNEAQ (reference sequence). The junction had 4 bases not matched to a gene; V was cut back by 3 bases and J by 4 bases. The CDR3 loop spans 14 amino acids. The CDR3 nucleotides are TGTGCCAGCAGCTTGCAGGGGGCTGGCTATGGCTACACCTTC. This translates into CASSLQGAGYGYTF.

This clone was recorded a few times. The genes are TRBV20-1 and TRBJ2-1, with D uncertain. Germline V gene data show CDR1 as DFQATT and CDR2 as SNEGSKA (reference sequence). This CDR3 comprises 11 residues. V lost 5 bases, J lost 8 bases, and 10 bases lay in between. CDR3 sequence (DNA): TGCAGTGCTCCTTTATTGTATGAGCAGTTCTTC. Translated: CSAPLLYEQFF.